Below are 8 T cell receptor beta chains sequenced from a single sample in a study of blood T cell repertoires in COVID-19. TCRdb's copy holds only in-frame clones and misses some; the assay was immunoSEQ multiplex PCR. The data contain about 160,000 clones, 85% to 90% of them singletons. Sequenced input: peripheral blood. These receptors originate from a woman aged 70-85 years with COVID-19, enrolled during active disease.

The chain recombines TRBV7-9 with TRBJ1-2; 7 nucleotides line up with TRBD1. CDR1 is SEHNR and CDR2 is FQNEAQ in the germline V gene (reference sequence). V lost 2 bases to trimming and J lost 2 bases; unmatched junction nucleotides: 11. The length of the CDR3 is 17 residues. The DNA for the CDR3 is TGTGCCAGCAGCTTAAAAGGCCCTAAACAGGGGAACTATGGCTACACCTTC. It encodes CASSLKGPKQGNYGYTF.

The V gene is TRBV30, the J gene TRBJ1-2; D ambiguous. Germline assignment: CDR1 GTSNPN and CDR2 SVGIG (reference sequence). Trimming took 1 base from V and 10 from J, leaving 10 bases between them. CDR3 length: 11 residues. CDR3 amino acids: CAWSGVRDYTF. The CDR3 DNA reads as TGTGCCTGGAGTGGGGTACGGGACTACACCTTC. Variable domain in full (rest from reference TRBV30 and TRBJ1-2): SQTIHQWPATLVQPVGSPLSLECTVEGTSNPNLYWYRQAAGRGLQLLFYSVGIGQISSEVPQNLSASRPQDRQFILSSKKLLLSDSGFYLCAWSGVRDYTFGSGTRLTVV.

This chain joins TRBV9 and TRBJ1-1, with a weak D call TRBD1 (5 bases). The CDR3 contains 12 residues. The germline V gene encodes CDR1 SGDLS and CDR2 YYNGEE. V shed 0 bases and J shed 9 bases, with 9 bases lying between them. CDR3 nucleotide sequence: TGTGCCAGCAGCGTAGAGCCAGGGAAAGCTTTCTTT. Translating gives CASSVEPGKAFF.

This sequence joins TRBV28 and TRBJ1-2; a weak D match, TRBD1 (6 bases). This CDR3 contains 13 residues. Germline CDR1 and CDR2: MDHEN and SYDVKM. Trimming pared 4 bases from V and 2 bases from J, leaving 8 bases between. The CDR3 DNA reads TGTGCCAGCAGTTACAGGGCCAACTATGGCTACACCTTC. This sequence encodes CASSYRANYGYTF.

The chain has TRBV5-4 and TRBJ2-3; 16 bases fit TRBD2. V was clipped by 3 bases and J by 5 bases; unmatched bases: 9. Germline CDR1 and CDR2: SGHNT and YYREEE (reference sequence). The CDR3 length is 18 residues. Here the CDR3 DNA reads TGTGCCAGCAGCTCCGGGACTAGCGGGGGGGCAATAGGAGATACGCAGTATTTT. Translating it yields CASSSGTSGGAIGDTQYF. Combining the CDR3 with reference TRBV5-4 and TRBJ2-3 gives the whole variable domain ETGVTQSPTHLIKTRGQQVTLRCSSQSGHNTVSWYQQALGQGPQFIFQYYREEENGRGNFPPRFSGLQFPNYSSELNVNALELDDSALYLCASSSGTSGGAIGDTQYFGPGTRLTVL.

The DNA for the CDR3 is TGCGCCAGCAGCCTCCAGCGGGGCACAGATACGCAGTATTTT. As protein: CASSLQRGTDTQYF. The chain combines TRBV4-1 with TRBJ2-3, with a tentative D call TRBD2 (6 bases). The CDR3 is 14 residues long. Germline CDR1 reads MGHRA; CDR2 reads YSYEKL. V lost 4 bases to trimming and J lost 1 base, with 9 bases between them.

The chain uses TRBV18 and TRBJ2-6; weak D call: TRBD2 (7 bases). CDR1 KGHSH and CDR2 LQKENI come from the germline V gene. V was clipped by 3 bases and J by 0 bases, with 15 bases between them. CDR3 length: 18 residues. The CDR3 DNA sequence: TGTGCCAGCTCACCCCCCGGGGGGCCTCTCTCTGGGGCCAACGTCCTGACTTTC. Amino acid sequence: CASSPPGGPLSGANVLTF.

This chain uses TRBV5-1 with TRBJ2-3; 8 bases map to TRBD2. V lost 1 base, J lost 1 base, and 2 bases stayed unmatched. The V gene's germline CDR1 is SGHRS and CDR2 YFSETQ. There are 15 residues in the CDR3. Here the CDR3 reads CASSLLRGGTDTQYF. The CDR3 coding sequence is TGCGCCAGCAGCTTGTTGCGGGGGGGCACAGATACGCAGTATTTT.